This T cell receptor (beta chain) was retrieved from a study of human T cells and chemical hapten exposure. Overall study context: The variation in per-sample TCR yields arose mainly from small differences in pooled library volumes. Overall study findings and caveats: Positive correlation was observed between PT1 expanded TCR counts and patch test score. TCRs exceeding a frequency of 1 in 1000 stayed unchanged under DPC sensitization.

TCRdb processed the RACE reads anew with MiXCR; each CDR3 protein has one entry. Seen here are about 100,000 distinct CDR3 sequences, about 10% observed once, and the top ten hold about 2%. This clonotype was seen a few times. Its antigen is still unknown. Time point described: patch test 1, 2 weeks after DPC sensitization. Documented treatment: therapeutic diphenylcyclopropenone sensitization with weekly scalp DPC. Phlebotomy was performed prior to application of every patch test. The CDR3 is 13 residues long. The V gene lost 4 bases and the J gene lost 5 bases, with 11 bases spanning the gap. Germline CDR1 MNHEY, CDR2 SVGAGI.

This TCR was sampled from a man in his forties with alopecia areata. Some clones in this sample may be carry-over from other donors' samples. The source material was whole blood, sampled in connection with sensitization to the hapten diphenylcyclopropenone (DPC). The chain joins TRBV6-5 to TRBJ1-2; D possibly corresponds to TRBD1 (6 bases). As DNA, the CDR3 is TGTGCCAGCAGTTTGGACAGTTCGTATGGCTACACCTTC. It is translated as CASSLDSSYGYTF.